This T cell receptor beta chain was sequenced during a study of T cell changes during pregnancy in multiple sclerosis. Germline V gives CDR1 SGDLS, CDR2 YYNGEE. Deletions cut 0 bases from V and 7 bases from J, with 7 bases between. The CDR3 totals 13 residues. Using immunoSEQ multiplex PCR, the repertoire was profiled, and TCRdb retains in-frame clones only, with some absent. The table records 80,000 to 130,000 clones, about 94% of them present only once. This chain links TRBV9 with TRBJ2-2; D is undetermined. The source material was peripheral blood, sampled before pregnancy. This TCR derives from a female donor with multiple sclerosis, enrolled in a pregnancy study. In DNA, the CDR3 is TGTGCCAGCAGCGTAGCTCCGAGCGGGGAGCTGTTTTTT. Encoded protein: CASSVAPSGELFF.